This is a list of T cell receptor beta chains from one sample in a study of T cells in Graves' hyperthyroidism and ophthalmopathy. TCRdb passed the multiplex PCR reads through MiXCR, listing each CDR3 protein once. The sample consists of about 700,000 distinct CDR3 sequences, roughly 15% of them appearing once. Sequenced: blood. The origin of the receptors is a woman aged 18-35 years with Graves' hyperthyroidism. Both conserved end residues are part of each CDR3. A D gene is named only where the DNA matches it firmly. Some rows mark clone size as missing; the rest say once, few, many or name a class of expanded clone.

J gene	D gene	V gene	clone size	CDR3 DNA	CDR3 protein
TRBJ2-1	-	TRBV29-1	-	TGCAGCGTTGTGGGAGCGGGTAGCTCCTACAATGAGCAGTTCTTC	CSVVGAGSSYNEQFF
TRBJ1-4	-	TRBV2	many	TGTGCCAGCGGGAGAACTAATGAAAAACTGTTTTTT	CASGRTNEKLFF
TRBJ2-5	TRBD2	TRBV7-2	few	TGTGCCAGCAGCTCCCGACTAGCGGGAGGGACATCACAAGAGACCCAGTACTTC	CASSSRLAGGTSQETQYF
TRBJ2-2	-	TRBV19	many	TGTGCCAGTAAGCAGGGGAGTACGCGGGACACCGGGGAGCTGTTTTTT	CASKQGSTRDTGELFF
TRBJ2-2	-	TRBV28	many	TGTGCCAGCAGTTCAGAGGTCGGGGAGCTGTTTTTT	CASSSEVGELFF
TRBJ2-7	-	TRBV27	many	TGTGCCAGCAGGGCGGGACAGTCGCGTGGGCAGTACTTC	CASRAGQSRGQYF
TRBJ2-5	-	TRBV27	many	TGTGCCAGCTCACCAGGGCGGGGAGAGACCCAGTACTTC	CASSPGRGETQYF
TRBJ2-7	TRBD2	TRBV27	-	TGTGCCAGCACGTTCTCAGTGACTAGCGTTGCCTTTTCCTCCTACGAGCAGTACTTC	CASTFSVTSVAFSSYEQYF
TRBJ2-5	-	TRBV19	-	TGTGCCAGTAGTATCCCAGGGATCAAAGAGACCCAGTACTTC	CASSIPGIKETQYF
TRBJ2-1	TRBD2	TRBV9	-	TGTGCCAGCAGCGCGAAGAGCGGGAGCAACAATGAGCAGTTCTTC	CASSAKSGSNNEQFF
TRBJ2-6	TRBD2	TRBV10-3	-	TGTGCCATCAGTGATGCCAGCGGGAGGGCCTCTGGGGCCGACGTCCTGACTTTC	CAISDASGRASGADVLTF
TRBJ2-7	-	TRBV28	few	TGTGCCAGTCGCAGGAGATACTACGAGCAGTACTTC	CASRRRYYEQYF
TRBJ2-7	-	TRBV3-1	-	TGTGCCAGCAGCCACGAGGGTCCTAGCTACGAGCAGTACTTC	CASSHEGPSYEQYF
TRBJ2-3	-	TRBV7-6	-	TGTGCCAGCAGCTTCAGGGTTTTAGATACGCAGTATTTT	CASSFRVLDTQYF
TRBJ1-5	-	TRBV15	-	TGTGCCACCAGCACCAAGGGGGAGGGCAATCAGCCCCAGCATTTT	CATSTKGEGNQPQHF
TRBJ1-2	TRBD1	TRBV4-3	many	TGCGCCAGCAGCCCGGCCGGGACAGGGACCTCTCTTGTCTATGGCTACACCTTC	CASSPAGTGTSLVYGYTF
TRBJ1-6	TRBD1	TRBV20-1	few	TGCAGTGCCCGACAGGGAAGCTCACCCCTCCACTTT	CSARQGSSPLHF
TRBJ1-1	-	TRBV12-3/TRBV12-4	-	TGTGCCAGCAGTTCTGCAGGGTACACTGAAGCTTTCTTT	CASSSAGYTEAFF
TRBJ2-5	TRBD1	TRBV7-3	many	TGTGCCAGCAGCTTAAGTGGGACAGAGGGGGAGACCCAGTACTTC	CASSLSGTEGETQYF
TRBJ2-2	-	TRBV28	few	TGTGCCAGCAGTTTAGCTACAGCTACCACCGGGGAGCTGTTTTTT	CASSLATATTGELFF
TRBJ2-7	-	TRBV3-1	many	TGTGCCAGCAGCCAAGTCCCACCCAACGAGCAGTACTTC	CASSQVPPNEQYF
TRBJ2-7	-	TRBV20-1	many	TGCAGTGCTAGTAAAACAACCGGGGTGGGGCAGTACTTC	CSASKTTGVGQYF
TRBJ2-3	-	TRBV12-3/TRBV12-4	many	TGTGCCAGCCGGGGACTTACTAGCACAGATACGCAGTATTTT	CASRGLTSTDTQYF
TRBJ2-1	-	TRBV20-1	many	TGCAGTGCTAGAGATCCCAGGACCTACAATGAGCAGTTCTTC	CSARDPRTYNEQFF
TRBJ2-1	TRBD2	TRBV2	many	TGTGCCAGCAGTGAAGCGGAGACTAGCGGGGGCTCCAATGAGCAGTTCTTC	CASSEAETSGGSNEQFF
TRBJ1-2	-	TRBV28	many	TGTGCCAGCAGTCCACCACAGGGTCGTGGCTACACCTTC	CASSPPQGRGYTF
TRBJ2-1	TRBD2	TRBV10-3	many	TGTGCCATCAGCTCACTAGCGGGAGAGTACAATGAGCAGTTCTTC	CAISSLAGEYNEQFF
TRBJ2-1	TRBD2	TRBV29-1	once	TGCAGCGTTACTGCGGGAGGATACAATGAGCAGTTCTTC	CSVTAGGYNEQFF
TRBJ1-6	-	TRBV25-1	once	-	CASSWGDGTVIHF
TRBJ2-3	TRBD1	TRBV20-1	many	TGCAGTGCCCCGCCAGGGGGTAACACAGATACGCAGTATTTT	CSAPPGGNTDTQYF
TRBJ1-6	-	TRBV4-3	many	TGCGCCAGCAGCCAAGACACGGGGCCGAGCTCCTATAATTCACCCCTCCACTTT	CASSQDTGPSSYNSPLHF
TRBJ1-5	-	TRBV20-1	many	TGCAGTGCTAGAGATAACAGTAATCAGCCCCAGCATTTT	CSARDNSNQPQHF
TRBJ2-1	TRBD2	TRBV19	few	TGTGCCAGTAGTATCGGACTAGCCTACAATGAGCAGTTCTTC	CASSIGLAYNEQFF
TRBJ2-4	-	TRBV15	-	TGTGCCACCAGCACGGACATGACTTTAGCCAAAAACATTCAGTACTTC	CATSTDMTLAKNIQYF
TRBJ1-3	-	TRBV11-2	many	TGTGCCAGCAGCTCTCGGGTCCAGGGAAACACCATATATTTT	CASSSRVQGNTIYF
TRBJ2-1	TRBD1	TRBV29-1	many	TGCAGCGTTGAAGGCGGGACAGGTCAGGACTACAATGAGCAGTTCTTC	CSVEGGTGQDYNEQFF
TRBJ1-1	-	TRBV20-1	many	TGCAGTGCTAGAATAGGACAAACGGGAGCTTTCTTT	CSARIGQTGAFF
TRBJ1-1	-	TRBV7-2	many	TGTGCCAGCAGCGGGGCCCTGGGGGGAAACACTGAAGCTTTCTTT	CASSGALGGNTEAFF
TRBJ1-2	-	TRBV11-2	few	TGTGCCAGCAGTTTCAACGTAGGGTTGGGGGCCTTAGGGGGCTACACCTTC	CASSFNVGLGALGGYTF
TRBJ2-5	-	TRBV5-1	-	TGCGCCAGCAGGGACATCCAGGGGATGGAAGAGACCCAGTACTTC	CASRDIQGMEETQYF
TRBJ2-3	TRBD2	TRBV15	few	TGTGCCACCAGCAGAGCGTGGAGGCTAGCGGGAGTGACCTACCCAGATACGCAGTATTTT	CATSRAWRLAGVTYPDTQYF
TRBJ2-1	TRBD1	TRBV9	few	TGTGCCAGCAGCGTAACAGGGGGCGCGGGCACCCCCTACAATGAGCAGTTCTTC	CASSVTGGAGTPYNEQFF
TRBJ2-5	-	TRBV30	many	TGTGCCTACGCAGGATTTACCATGGGAGAGACCCAGTACTTC	CAYAGFTMGETQYF
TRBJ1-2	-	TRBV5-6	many	TGTGCCAGCAGCGTCAGGGTAGCTAACTATGGCTACACCTTC	CASSVRVANYGYTF
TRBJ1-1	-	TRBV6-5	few	TGTGCCAGCAGTTACGTCTTGGGGTCAGGGGCCATGAACACTGAAGCTTTCTTT	CASSYVLGSGAMNTEAFF
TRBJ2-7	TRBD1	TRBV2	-	TGTGCCAGCAGTAGACAGGGGCGGTACGAGCAGTACTTC	CASSRQGRYEQYF